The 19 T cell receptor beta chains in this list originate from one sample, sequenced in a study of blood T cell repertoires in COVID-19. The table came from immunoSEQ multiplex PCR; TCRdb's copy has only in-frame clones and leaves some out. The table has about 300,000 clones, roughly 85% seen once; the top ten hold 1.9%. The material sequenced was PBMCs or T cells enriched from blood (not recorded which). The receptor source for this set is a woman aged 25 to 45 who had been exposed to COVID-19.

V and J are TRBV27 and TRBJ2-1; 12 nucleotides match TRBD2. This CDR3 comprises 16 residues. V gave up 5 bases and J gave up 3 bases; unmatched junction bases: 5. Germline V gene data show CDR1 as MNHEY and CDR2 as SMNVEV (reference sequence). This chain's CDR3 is CASSPRTSGVYNEQFF. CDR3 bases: TGTGCCAGCAGTCCGAGGACTAGCGGGGTCTACAATGAGCAGTTCTTC.

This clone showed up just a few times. CDR3 sequence (DNA): TGTGCCAGCAGCCATCAACAGGGAAACACCATATATTTT. Protein sequence: CASSHQQGNTIYF. The rearrangement uses TRBV3-1 (or the pseudogene TRBV3-2) and TRBJ1-3; no reliable D call. This CDR3 is built from 13 residues. V was clipped by 3 bases and J by 4 bases, with 7 bases between them. CDR1 and CDR2 (germline): LGHDT, YNNKEL (reference sequence).

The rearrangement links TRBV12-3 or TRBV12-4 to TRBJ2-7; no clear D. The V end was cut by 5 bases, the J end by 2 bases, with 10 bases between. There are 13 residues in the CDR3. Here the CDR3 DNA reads TGTGCCAGCAGTCCTGACAAACCCTACGAGCAGTACTTC. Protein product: CASSPDKPYEQYF.

DNA of the CDR3: TGTGCCAGCAGCGTAGGGGAGGGGCTCCGTGGCGGGGAGCTGTTTTTT. As protein: CASSVGEGLRGGELFF. The V and J genes are TRBV9 and TRBJ2-2, with 7 bases aligning to TRBD2. CDR1 and CDR2 from the germline V gene are SGDLS and YYNGEE. Losses at the gene ends were 0 bases for V and 7 bases for J; bases not matched to a gene: 9. The CDR3 is 16 residues long.

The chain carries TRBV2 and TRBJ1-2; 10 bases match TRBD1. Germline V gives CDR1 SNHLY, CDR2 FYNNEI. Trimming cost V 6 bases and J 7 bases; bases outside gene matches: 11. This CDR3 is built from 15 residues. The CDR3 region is CASRGGQGKSVGYTF. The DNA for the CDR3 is TGTGCCAGCAGGGGGGGACAGGGGAAATCCGTTGGCTACACCTTC.

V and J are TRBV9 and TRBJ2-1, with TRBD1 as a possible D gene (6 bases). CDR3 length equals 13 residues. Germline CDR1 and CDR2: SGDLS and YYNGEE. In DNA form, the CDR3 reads TGTGTCAGAACAGGGTCCGCCTACAATGAGCAGTTCTTC. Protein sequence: CVRTGSAYNEQFF.

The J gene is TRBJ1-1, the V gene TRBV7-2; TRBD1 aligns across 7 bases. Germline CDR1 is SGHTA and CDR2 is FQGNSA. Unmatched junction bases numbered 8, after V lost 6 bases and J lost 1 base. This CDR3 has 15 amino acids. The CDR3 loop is CASSIQGIANTEAFF. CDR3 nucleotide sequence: TGTGCCAGCAGTATACAGGGGATTGCGAACACTGAAGCTTTCTTT.

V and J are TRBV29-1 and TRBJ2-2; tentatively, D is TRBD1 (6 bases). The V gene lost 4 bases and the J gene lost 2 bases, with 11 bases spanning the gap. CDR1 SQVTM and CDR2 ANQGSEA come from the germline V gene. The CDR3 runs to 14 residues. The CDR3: CSVGQGLNTGELFF. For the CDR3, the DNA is TGCAGCGTTGGGCAGGGGCTAAACACCGGGGAGCTGTTTTTT.

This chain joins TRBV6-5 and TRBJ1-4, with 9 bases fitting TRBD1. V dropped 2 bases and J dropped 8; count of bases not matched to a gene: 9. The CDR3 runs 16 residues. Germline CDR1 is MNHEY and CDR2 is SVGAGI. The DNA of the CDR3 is TGTGCCAGCAGTTACGGAGTGGACAGGGGTAGGGAAAAACTGTTTTTT. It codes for CASSYGVDRGREKLFF.

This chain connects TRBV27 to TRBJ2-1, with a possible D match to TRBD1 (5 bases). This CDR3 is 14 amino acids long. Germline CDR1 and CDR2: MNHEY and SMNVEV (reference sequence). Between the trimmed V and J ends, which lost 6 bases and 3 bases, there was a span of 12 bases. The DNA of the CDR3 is TGTGCCAGCAGAGGCAGGGTGTACTACAATGAGCAGTTCTTC. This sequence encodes CASRGRVYYNEQFF.

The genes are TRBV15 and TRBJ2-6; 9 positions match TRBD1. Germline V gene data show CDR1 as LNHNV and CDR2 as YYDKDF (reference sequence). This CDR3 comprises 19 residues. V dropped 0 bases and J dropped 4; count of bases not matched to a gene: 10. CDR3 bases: TGTGCCACCAGCAGAGAAGGGGACAGGGATCCGGCCGGGGCCAACGTCCTGACTTTC. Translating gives CATSREGDRDPAGANVLTF.

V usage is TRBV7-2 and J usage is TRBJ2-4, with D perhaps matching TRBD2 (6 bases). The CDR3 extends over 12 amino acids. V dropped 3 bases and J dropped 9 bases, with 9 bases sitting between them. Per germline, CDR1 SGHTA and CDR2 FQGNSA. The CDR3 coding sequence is TGTGCCAGCAGCTTGGAGGGGTCCATTCAGTACTTC. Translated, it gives CASSLEGSIQYF.

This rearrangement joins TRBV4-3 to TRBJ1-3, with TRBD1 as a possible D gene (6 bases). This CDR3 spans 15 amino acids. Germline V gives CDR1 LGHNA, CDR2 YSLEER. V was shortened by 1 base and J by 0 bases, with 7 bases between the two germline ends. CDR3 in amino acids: CASSQAQGSGNTIYF. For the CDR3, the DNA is TGCGCCAGCAGCCAAGCACAGGGCTCTGGAAACACCATATATTTT.

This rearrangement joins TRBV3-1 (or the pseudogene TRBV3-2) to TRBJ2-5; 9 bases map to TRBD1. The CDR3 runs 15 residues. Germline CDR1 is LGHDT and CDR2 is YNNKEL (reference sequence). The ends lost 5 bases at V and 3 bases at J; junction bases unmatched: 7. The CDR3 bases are TGTGCCAGCAGCAGTCGGGGACAGGGTAAAGAGACCCAGTACTTC. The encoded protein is CASSSRGQGKETQYF.

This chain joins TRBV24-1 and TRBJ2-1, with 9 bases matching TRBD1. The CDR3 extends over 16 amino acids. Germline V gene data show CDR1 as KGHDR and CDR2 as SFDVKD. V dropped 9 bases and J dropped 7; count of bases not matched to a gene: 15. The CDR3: CATERRTGGGVNEQFF. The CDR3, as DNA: TGTGCCACCGAACGGCGAACAGGGGGCGGTGTTAATGAGCAGTTCTTC.

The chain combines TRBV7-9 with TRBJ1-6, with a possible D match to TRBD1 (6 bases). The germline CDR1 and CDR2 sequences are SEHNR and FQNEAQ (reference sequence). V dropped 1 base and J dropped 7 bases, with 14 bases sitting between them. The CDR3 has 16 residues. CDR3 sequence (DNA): TGTGCCAGCAGCTTAGGGGCAGGGGATAGGAATTCACCCCTCCACTTT. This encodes CASSLGAGDRNSPLHF.

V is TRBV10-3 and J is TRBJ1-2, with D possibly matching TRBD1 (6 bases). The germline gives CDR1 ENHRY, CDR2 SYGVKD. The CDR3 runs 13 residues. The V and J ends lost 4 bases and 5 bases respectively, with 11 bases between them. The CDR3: CAISGIRGYGYTF. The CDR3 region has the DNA TGTGCCATCAGTGGGATCAGGGGTTATGGCTACACCTTC.

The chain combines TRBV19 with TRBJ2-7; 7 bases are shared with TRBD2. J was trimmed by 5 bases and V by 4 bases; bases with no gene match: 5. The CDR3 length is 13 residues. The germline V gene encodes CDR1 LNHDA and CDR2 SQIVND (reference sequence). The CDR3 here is CASSRSSGNEQYF. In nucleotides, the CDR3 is TGTGCCAGTAGTAGATCTAGCGGAAACGAGCAGTACTTC. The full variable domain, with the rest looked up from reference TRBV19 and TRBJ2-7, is DGGITQSPKYLFRKEGQNVTLSCEQNLNHDAMYWYRQDPGQGLRLIYYSQIVNDFQKGDIAEGYSVSREKKESFPLTVTSAQKNPTAFYLCASSRSSGNEQYFGPGTRLTVT.

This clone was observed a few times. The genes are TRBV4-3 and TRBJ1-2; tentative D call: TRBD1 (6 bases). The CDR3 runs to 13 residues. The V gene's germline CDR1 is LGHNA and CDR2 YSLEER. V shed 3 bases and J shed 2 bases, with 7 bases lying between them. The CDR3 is CASSQGANYGYTF. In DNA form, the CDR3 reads TGCGCCAGCAGCCAGGGGGCGAACTATGGCTACACCTTC.